This T cell receptor beta chain appears in the sequencing data of a study of blood T cell repertoires in COVID-19. Study-wide context: The origin of the acute and convalescent COVID-19 samples was the United States, Italy and Spain. T cells, B-cell-depleted T cells, or PBMCs provided the cDNA or gDNA that served as material.

The protocol was immunoSEQ multiplex PCR, while the TCRdb copy is restricted to in-frame clones and leaves out a portion. The sample includes more than 55,000 clones, about nine tenths of them seen just once. The source of this sequence is a woman older than 75 with acute or convalescent COVID-19. Sequenced input: peripheral blood.

The CDR3 reads CASSLGPAGELFF. In DNA form, the CDR3 reads TGTGCCAGCAGTTTAGGTCCGGCCGGGGAGCTGTTTTTT. This chain connects TRBV12-3 or TRBV12-4 to TRBJ2-2, with unresolved D. The CDR3 covers 13 residues. V was clipped by 1 base and J by 6 bases, with 6 bases between them.